This is a list of T cell receptor beta chains from one sample in a study of T cells in pancreatic ductal adenocarcinoma. Sequencing was performed with immunoSEQ multiplex PCR; in TCRdb, only in-frame clones are kept and a portion is missing. The sample holds around 16,000 clones, 90% to 95% seen once. Material: PBMCs. The receptors were sampled from a human donor with pancreatic ductal adenocarcinoma. The CDR3 runs from the conserved cysteine through the conserved F or W. The D gene is left open where the match is weak. Expanded clones are given a class, and other clones once, few, many or no size at all.

.	.	TRBV6-5	TRBJ2-7	CASSSARRAGQEQYF	TGTGCCAGCAGTTCGGCAAGGAGGGCCGGTCAGGAGCAGTACTTC
once	.	TRBV9	TRBJ2-2	CASSTGTFENTGELFF	TGTGCCAGCAGCACCGGGACCTTCGAGAACACCGGGGAGCTGTTTTTT
.	.	TRBV29-1	TRBJ1-1	CSVEDLPRLNTEAFF	TGCAGCGTTGAAGATCTGCCCAGGTTGAACACTGAAGCTTTCTTT
.	.	TRBV19	TRBJ2-5	CASSIQPGMYQETQYF	TGTGCCAGTAGTATTCAACCGGGAATGTACCAAGAGACCCAGTACTTC
.	TRBD1	TRBV5-6	TRBJ1-4	CASSRTHGTGGSRLFF	TGTGCCAGCAGCCGTACCCACGGGACAGGGGGCTCAAGGCTGTTTTTT
.	.	TRBV10-3	TRBJ2-2	CAISESLHTGELFF	TGTGCCATCAGTGAGTCTCTTCACACCGGGGAGCTGTTTTTT
.	.	TRBV19	TRBJ2-1	CASSILGDWSSYNEQFF	TGTGCCAGTAGTATTTTGGGGGACTGGAGCTCCTACAATGAGCAGTTCTTC
.	TRBD2	TRBV7-9	TRBJ2-1	CASSASLGLAGGPEQFF	TGTGCCAGCAGCGCATCCCTCGGACTAGCGGGAGGGCCAGAGCAGTTCTTC
.	.	TRBV6-1	TRBJ2-7	CASSEALGQAYEQYF	TGTGCCAGCAGTGAAGCATTAGGACAAGCCTACGAGCAGTACTTC
.	.	TRBV6-5	TRBJ2-1	CASSYRSLSSYNEQFF	TGTGCCAGCAGTTACCGAAGCCTCAGCTCCTACAATGAGCAGTTCTTC
.	TRBD1	TRBV7-8	TRBJ1-4	CASSETGGPATNEKLFF	TGTGCCAGCAGCGAGACAGGGGGACCTGCAACTAATGAAAAACTGTTTTTT
.	.	TRBV5-4	TRBJ2-7	CASSLGLASGAYEQYF	TGTGCCAGCAGCTTGGGATTAGCGTCTGGGGCCTACGAGCAGTACTTC
.	.	TRBV18	TRBJ1-2	CASSPPVSLRRGTNYGYTF	TGTGCCAGCTCACCACCGGTTAGTCTTCGAAGGGGGACTAACTATGGCTACACCTTC
.	TRBD1	TRBV28	TRBJ2-1	CASSTLGQGVYNEQFF	TGTGCCAGCAGTACCCTAGGACAGGGGGTATACAATGAGCAGTTCTTC
.	TRBD1	TRBV7-9	TRBJ2-7	CASSPRGQAKIGFSYEQYF	TGTGCCAGCAGCCCGAGGGGACAGGCTAAAATCGGATTTTCCTACGAGCAGTACTTC
.	TRBD1	TRBV19	TRBJ2-7	CASSIVPGGSAGEQYF	TGTGCCAGTAGTATAGTTCCAGGGGGCTCTGCCGGGGAGCAGTACTTC
.	.	TRBV2	TRBJ2-1	CASSELRNEQFF	TGTGCCAGCAGTGAGTTACGGAATGAGCAGTTCTTC
.	TRBD2	TRBV7-9	TRBJ2-1	CASSFQPGLAAYNEQFF	TGTGCCAGCAGCTTTCAACCGGGACTAGCGGCCTACAATGAGCAGTTCTTC
once	.	TRBV19	TRBJ2-7	CASNPGTVSYEQYF	TGTGCCAGTAATCCAGGGACGGTCTCCTACGAGCAGTACTTC
.	.	TRBV4-2	TRBJ2-7	CASSFHFAGVDAEQYF	TGTGCCAGCAGCTTCCATTTCGCAGGGGTGGATGCCGAGCAGTACTTC
.	.	TRBV7-7	TRBJ2-5	CASSPGAVETQYF	TGTGCCAGCAGTCCGGGAGCTGTAGAGACCCAGTACTTC
.	TRBD1	TRBV9	TRBJ1-6	CASSEPQGGSYNSPLHF	TGTGCCAGCAGCGAGCCCCAGGGGGGGTCCTATAATTCACCCCTCCACTTT
.	TRBD1	TRBV15	TRBJ1-2	CATSRDPRGTVYGYTF	TGTGCCACCAGCAGAGATCCGCGCGGGACAGTCTATGGCTACACCTTC
.	TRBD1	TRBV7-6	TRBJ1-2	CASSSPGGGNYGYTF	TGTGCCAGCTCGAGCCCAGGGGGCGGAAACTATGGCTACACCTTC
.	TRBD2	TRBV5-6	TRBJ2-3	CASSLGTSGTKQYF	TGTGCCAGCAGCTTGGGGACTAGCGGGACAAAGCAGTATTTT
.	.	TRBV7-2	TRBJ2-3	CASSRTGLLDTQYF	TGTGCCAGCAGCCGGACTGGACTTTTAGATACGCAGTATTTT